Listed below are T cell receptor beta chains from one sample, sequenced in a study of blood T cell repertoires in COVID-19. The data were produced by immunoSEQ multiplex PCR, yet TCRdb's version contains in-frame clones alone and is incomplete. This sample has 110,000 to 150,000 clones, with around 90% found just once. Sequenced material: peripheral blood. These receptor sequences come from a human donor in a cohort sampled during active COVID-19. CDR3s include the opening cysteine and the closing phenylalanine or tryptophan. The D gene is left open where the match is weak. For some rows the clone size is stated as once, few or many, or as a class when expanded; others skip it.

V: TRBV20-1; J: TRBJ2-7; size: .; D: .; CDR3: CSAQYYEQYF; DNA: TGCAGTGCCCAGTACTACGAGCAGTACTTC
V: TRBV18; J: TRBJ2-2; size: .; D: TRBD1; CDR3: CASPSGTENTGELFF; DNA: TGTGCCAGCCCCTCCGGGACAGAGAACACCGGGGAGCTGTTTTTT
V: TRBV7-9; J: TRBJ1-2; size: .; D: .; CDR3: CASSLRGGRVNYGYTF; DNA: TGTGCCAGCAGCCTAAGGGGCGGCAGGGTGAACTATGGCTACACCTTC
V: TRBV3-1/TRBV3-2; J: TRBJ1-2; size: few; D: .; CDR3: CASMGGAQIYGYTF; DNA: TGTGCCAGCATGGGGGGGGCGCAAATTTATGGCTACACCTTC
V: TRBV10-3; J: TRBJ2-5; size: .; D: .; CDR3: CAISGPKGRQGETQYF; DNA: TGTGCCATCAGTGGACCGAAGGGGCGCCAGGGGGAGACCCAGTACTTC
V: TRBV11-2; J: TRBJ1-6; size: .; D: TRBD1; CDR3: CASSLQGDSPLHF; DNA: TGTGCCAGCAGCTTACAGGGGGATTCACCCCTCCACTTT
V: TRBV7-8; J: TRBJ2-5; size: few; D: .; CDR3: CASSLGGASLPETQYF; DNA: TGTGCCAGCAGCTTAGGTGGGGCTAGTCTTCCAGAGACCCAGTACTTC
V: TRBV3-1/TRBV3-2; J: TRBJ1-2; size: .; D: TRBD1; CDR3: CASSHPSPGQGNYGYTF; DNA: TGTGCCAGCAGCCATCCCTCCCCGGGACAGGGGAACTATGGCTACACCTTC
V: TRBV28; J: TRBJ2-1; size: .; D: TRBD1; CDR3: CASRRTGGSYNEQFF; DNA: TGTGCCAGCAGACGGACAGGGGGCTCCTACAATGAGCAGTTCTTC
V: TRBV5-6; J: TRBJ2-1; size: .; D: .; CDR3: CASSPTRRYNEQFF; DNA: TGTGCCAGCAGCCCGACTAGGAGGTACAATGAGCAGTTCTTC
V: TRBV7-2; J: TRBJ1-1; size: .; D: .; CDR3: CASSSQGRMNTEAFF; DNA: TGTGCCAGCAGTTCGCAGGGTAGGATGAACACTGAAGCTTTCTTT
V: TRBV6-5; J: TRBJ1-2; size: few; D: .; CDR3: CASSYGGRYGYTF; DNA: TGTGCCAGCAGTTACGGCGGGAGGTATGGCTACACCTTC
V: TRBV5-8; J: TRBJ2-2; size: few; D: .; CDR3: CASSFLRGAHTGELFF; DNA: TGTGCCAGCAGCTTTTTACGGGGGGCGCACACCGGGGAGCTGTTTTTT
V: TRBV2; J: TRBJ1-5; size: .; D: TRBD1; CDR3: CASSDGGQGNQPQHF; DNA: TGTGCCAGCAGTGATGGTGGACAGGGCAATCAGCCCCAGCATTTT
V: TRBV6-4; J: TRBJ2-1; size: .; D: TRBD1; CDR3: CASSDRQGVYNEQFF; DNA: TGTGCCAGCAGTGACAGGCAGGGGGTGTACAATGAGCAGTTCTTC
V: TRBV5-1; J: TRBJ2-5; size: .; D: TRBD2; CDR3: CASSTTTSGQETQYF; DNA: TGCGCCAGCAGTACAACGACTAGCGGCCAAGAGACCCAGTACTTC
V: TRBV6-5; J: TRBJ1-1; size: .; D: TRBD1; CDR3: CASSKQGMETEAFF; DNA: TGTGCCAGCAGTAAACAGGGGATGGAGACTGAAGCTTTCTTT
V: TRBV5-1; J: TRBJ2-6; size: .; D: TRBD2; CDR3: CASSSYSGGAKVLTF; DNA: TGCGCCAGCAGCTCTTATAGCGGGGGGGCAAAGGTCCTGACTTTC
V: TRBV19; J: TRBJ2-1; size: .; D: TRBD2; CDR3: CASSAYRTSNYNEQFF; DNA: TGTGCCAGTAGTGCCTACCGGACTAGTAATTACAATGAGCAGTTCTTC
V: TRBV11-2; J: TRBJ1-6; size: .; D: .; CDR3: CASSPSGFTGSPLHF; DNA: TGTGCCAGCAGCCCCTCAGGGTTCACAGGGTCACCCCTCCACTTT
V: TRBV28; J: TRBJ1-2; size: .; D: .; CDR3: CASSSHGAPGTF; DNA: TGTGCCAGCAGTTCCCATGGGGCCCCGGGCACCTTC
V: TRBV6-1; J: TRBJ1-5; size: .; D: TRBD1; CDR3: CASREFGPGGGQPQHF; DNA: TGTGCCAGCAGGGAATTCGGTCCAGGGGGCGGTCAGCCCCAGCATTTT
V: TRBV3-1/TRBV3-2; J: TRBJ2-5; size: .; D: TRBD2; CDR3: CASSQAGGAETQYF; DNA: TGTGCCAGCAGCCAAGCCGGGGGGGCCGAGACCCAGTACTTC
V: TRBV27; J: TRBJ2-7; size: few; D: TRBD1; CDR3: CASSFVGVGTGGDKQYF; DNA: TGTGCCAGCAGTTTCGTAGGTGTGGGGACAGGGGGCGATAAGCAGTACTTC
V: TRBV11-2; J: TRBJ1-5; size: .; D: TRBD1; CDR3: CASSIGTGEVQPQHF; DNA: TGTGCCAGCAGCATCGGGACAGGGGAAGTTCAGCCCCAGCATTTT
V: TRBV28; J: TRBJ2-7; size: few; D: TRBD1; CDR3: CASSFGRYGTVSYEQYF; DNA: TGTGCCAGCAGTTTCGGCCGGTATGGGACAGTATCCTACGAGCAGTACTTC
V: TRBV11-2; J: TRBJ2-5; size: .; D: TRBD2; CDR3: CASSLLAGPRETQYF; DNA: TGTGCCAGCAGCCTGTTAGCGGGACCCCGAGAGACCCAGTACTTC
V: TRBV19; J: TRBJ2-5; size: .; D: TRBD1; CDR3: CASSIRQGWRETQYF; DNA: TGTGCCAGTAGTATAAGACAGGGCTGGCGGGAGACCCAGTACTTC